This is a list of T cell receptor beta chains from one sample in a study of shared clonotypes between healthy human individuals. Some clones are missing from TCRdb's copy, which holds only in-frame ones; the method was immunoSEQ multiplex PCR. The data contain over 2 million clones, about nine tenths of them singletons. The material sequenced was naive CD4+ T cells from PBMCs. These receptors all come from a man aged 18 to 35 in good health. Some clones in this sample may be carry-over from other donors' samples. Each CDR3 is given with its conserved first and last residue. A D gene is named only where the DNA matches it firmly. Not every row has a clone size; where given, it reads once, few, many or a size class.

CDR3: CASSHRPQAGELFF
DNA: TGTGCCAGCTCTCACAGGCCTCAGGCCGGGGAGCTGTTTTTT
J: TRBJ2-2
size: .
V: TRBV18
D: .

CDR3: CASSLVATPTDTQYF
DNA: TGTGCCAGCAGCTTAGTTGCTACCCCCACAGATACGCAGTATTTT
J: TRBJ2-3
size: .
V: TRBV11-2
D: .

CDR3: CASSIPGQGSTDTQYF
DNA: TGCGCCAGCAGCATTCCGGGACAGGGGAGCACAGATACGCAGTATTTT
J: TRBJ2-3
size: .
V: TRBV5-1
D: TRBD1

CDR3: CAWSVEQLVQYF
DNA: TGTGCCTGGAGTGTAGAACAGTTGGTCCAGTACTTC
J: TRBJ2-5
size: .
V: TRBV30
D: .

CDR3: CASSESGGGIYGYTF
DNA: TGTGCCAGCAGTGAAAGCGGAGGGGGCATCTATGGCTACACCTTC
J: TRBJ1-2
size: .
V: TRBV6-1
D: TRBD1

CDR3: CASSLGNSGANVLTF
DNA: TGTGCCAGCAGCCTAGGGAACTCTGGGGCCAACGTCCTGACTTTC
J: TRBJ2-6
size: .
V: TRBV2
D: .

CDR3: CASSRQGLSGNTIYF
DNA: TGTGCCAGCAGCCGTCAGGGTCTATCTGGAAACACCATATATTTT
J: TRBJ1-3
size: .
V: TRBV28
D: .

CDR3: CASSLSEAEAFF
DNA: TGCGCCAGCAGCCTCTCAGAGGCTGAAGCTTTCTTT
J: TRBJ1-1
size: .
V: TRBV5-1
D: .

CDR3: CASSPLDRDSYEQYF
DNA: TGTGCCAGCAGCCCCCTGGACAGGGACTCCTACGAGCAGTACTTC
J: TRBJ2-7
size: .
V: TRBV7-6
D: TRBD1

CDR3: CASSLGPRPSPSYEQYF
DNA: TGTGCCAGCAGCTTAGGTCCGCGTCCTAGCCCCTCCTACGAGCAGTACTTC
J: TRBJ2-7
size: .
V: TRBV11-2
D: .

CDR3: CASSLFRGRGGYTF
DNA: TGTGCCAGCAGTTTATTTAGGGGGAGGGGTGGCTACACCTTC
J: TRBJ1-2
size: .
V: TRBV28
D: .

CDR3: CASKLDGPSNQPQHF
DNA: TGTGCCAGCAAACTAGATGGACCTAGCAATCAGCCCCAGCATTTT
J: TRBJ1-5
size: .
V: TRBV6-5
D: .

CDR3: CASSVTGYQETQYF
DNA: TGTGCCAGCAGCGTAACAGGGTACCAAGAGACCCAGTACTTC
J: TRBJ2-5
size: once
V: TRBV9
D: .

CDR3: CASSQRTGSQETQYF
DNA: TGTGCCAGCAGCCAAAGGACAGGCTCCCAAGAGACCCAGTACTTC
J: TRBJ2-5
size: .
V: TRBV5-6
D: TRBD1

CDR3: CASQSGLGNQPQHF
DNA: TGTGCCAGCCAGTCGGGACTGGGCAATCAGCCCCAGCATTTT
J: TRBJ1-5
size: few
V: TRBV2
D: .

CDR3: CASSSGLAMHEQYF
DNA: TGTGCCAGCAGCTCCGGACTAGCGATGCACGAGCAGTACTTC
J: TRBJ2-7
size: .
V: TRBV5-4
D: TRBD2

CDR3: CASSLYRGREQYF
DNA: TGTGCCAGCAGTTTATACAGGGGGCGCGAGCAGTACTTC
J: TRBJ2-7
size: .
V: TRBV28
D: TRBD1

CDR3: CASSRQGPGGTFF
DNA: TGTGCCAGCAGCAGACAGGGGCCCGGTGGGACTTTCTTT
J: TRBJ1-1
size: .
V: TRBV6-5
D: TRBD1

CDR3: CASSAWPRGLGNTIYF
DNA: TGTGCCAGCAGCGCGTGGCCCAGGGGGCTAGGAAACACCATATATTTT
J: TRBJ1-3
size: .
V: TRBV9
D: TRBD1

CDR3: CASSLGGSGEKLFF
DNA: TGTGCCAGCAGTTTAGGGGGCAGTGGGGAAAAACTGTTTTTT
J: TRBJ1-4
size: .
V: TRBV28
D: .

CDR3: CASGLGLSSYNEQFF
DNA: TGTGCTAGTGGCCTAGGGCTCAGCTCCTACAATGAGCAGTTCTTC
J: TRBJ2-1
size: .
V: TRBV12-5
D: .

CDR3: CASSQDDRAFGILTF
DNA: TGCGCCAGCAGCCAAGATGACAGGGCGTTCGGGATCCTGACTTTC
J: TRBJ2-6
size: .
V: TRBV4-1
D: TRBD1

CDR3: CAISDVRGGNTIYF
DNA: TGTGCCATCAGTGACGTCAGGGGAGGGAACACCATATATTTT
J: TRBJ1-3
size: .
V: TRBV10-3
D: .

CDR3: CASSLFLQSNEKLFF
DNA: TGTGCCAGCAGCTTATTTCTACAAAGTAATGAAAAACTGTTTTTT
J: TRBJ1-4
size: .
V: TRBV7-2
D: .

CDR3: CAIRGTGVAYEQYF
DNA: TGTGCCATCAGAGGGACAGGGGTCGCCTACGAGCAGTACTTC
J: TRBJ2-7
size: .
V: TRBV10-3
D: TRBD1

CDR3: CASSPSGTNYGYTF
DNA: TGCGCCAGCAGCCCCTCCGGGACTAACTATGGCTACACCTTC
J: TRBJ1-2
size: .
V: TRBV5-1
D: .

CDR3: CASSLGSGGTDTQYF
DNA: TGTGCCAGCAGCTTAGGATCGGGAGGGACAGATACGCAGTATTTT
J: TRBJ2-3
size: .
V: TRBV7-2
D: TRBD2

CDR3: CASSNRGIGNQPQHF
DNA: TGTGCCAGCAGTAACAGGGGGATTGGCAATCAGCCCCAGCATTTT
J: TRBJ1-5
size: once
V: TRBV27
D: TRBD1

CDR3: CAISERTGATEAFF
DNA: TGTGCCATCAGTGAGCGGACAGGGGCCACTGAAGCTTTCTTT
J: TRBJ1-1
size: few
V: TRBV10-3
D: TRBD1

CDR3: CASSLGGVALHF
DNA: TGTGCCAGCAGCTTGGGGGGAGTGGCCCTCCACTTT
J: TRBJ1-6
size: .
V: TRBV5-6
D: .

CDR3: CASSPTFGTDIYEQYF
DNA: TGTGCCAGCTCACCGACTTTCGGGACAGATATTTACGAGCAGTACTTC
J: TRBJ2-7
size: .
V: TRBV18
D: TRBD1

CDR3: CASSDGSYTEAFF
DNA: TGCGCCAGCAGTGATGGCAGTTACACTGAAGCTTTCTTT
J: TRBJ1-1
size: .
V: TRBV10-1
D: .

CDR3: CASSHRGTGQETQYF
DNA: TGCGCCAGCAGCCACCGAGGGACTGGTCAAGAGACCCAGTACTTC
J: TRBJ2-5
size: .
V: TRBV4-3
D: .

CDR3: CASSELGEKLFF
DNA: TGTGCCAGCAGTGAATTAGGGGAAAAACTGTTTTTT
J: TRBJ1-4
size: .
V: TRBV25-1
D: .

CDR3: CASSSRGRGREKLFF
DNA: TGTGCCAGCAGTTCGAGGGGGCGCGGCCGTGAAAAACTGTTTTTT
J: TRBJ1-4
size: .
V: TRBV28
D: TRBD1

CDR3: CASSRQGRNYGYTF
DNA: TGTGCCAGCAGCAGACAGGGACGGAACTATGGCTACACCTTC
J: TRBJ1-2
size: .
V: TRBV7-8
D: TRBD1

CDR3: CASSRSHREGRGKLFF
DNA: TGTGCCAGCAGTCGTAGCCACAGGGAAGGTCGGGGAAAACTGTTTTTT
J: TRBJ1-4
size: .
V: TRBV9
D: .

CDR3: CASSGPGLAGGPNTGELFF
DNA: TGTGCCAGCAGCGGACCGGGACTAGCGGGAGGGCCGAACACCGGGGAGCTGTTTTTT
J: TRBJ2-2
size: .
V: TRBV7-6
D: TRBD2

CDR3: CASSLTGSNTEAFF
DNA: TGCGCCAGCAGCCTGACAGGGTCGAACACTGAAGCTTTCTTT
J: TRBJ1-1
size: few
V: TRBV5-1
D: TRBD1

CDR3: CASSPISSSYEQYF
DNA: TGTGCCAGCAGCCCGATCTCCAGCTCCTACGAGCAGTACTTC
J: TRBJ2-7
size: .
V: TRBV7-3
D: .

CDR3: CASSSGQVLQETQYF
DNA: TGTGCCAGCAGCTCAGGACAGGTTCTCCAAGAGACCCAGTACTTC
J: TRBJ2-5
size: .
V: TRBV6-6
D: TRBD1

CDR3: CASGGIGDEQYF
DNA: TGTGCCAGCGGGGGGATTGGGGACGAGCAGTACTTC
J: TRBJ2-7
size: few
V: TRBV7-6
D: .

CDR3: CASSPPGGNQETQYF
DNA: TGTGCCAGCAGCCCGCCCGGAGGTAACCAAGAGACCCAGTACTTC
J: TRBJ2-5
size: .
V: TRBV7-2
D: .

CDR3: CASSDAVGLGGKPQHF
DNA: TGTGCCAGCAGTGATGCGGTAGGGCTAGGGGGCAAGCCCCAGCATTTT
J: TRBJ1-5
size: .
V: TRBV6-1
D: TRBD1

CDR3: CASSDRDISNQPQHF
DNA: TGTGCCAGCAGTGATCGGGACATTAGCAATCAGCCCCAGCATTTT
J: TRBJ1-5
size: .
V: TRBV25-1
D: .

CDR3: CASSQGGEQYF
DNA: TGTGCCAGCAGCCAAGGGGGAGAGCAGTACTTC
J: TRBJ2-5
size: .
V: TRBV6-6
D: .

CDR3: CASSLGTHPTYEQYF
DNA: TGCGCCAGCAGCTTGGGGACTCATCCTACCTACGAGCAGTACTTC
J: TRBJ2-7
size: .
V: TRBV5-1
D: .

CDR3: CASRQQGGGTEAFF
DNA: TGTGCCAGCAGACAACAGGGGGGGGGCACTGAAGCTTTCTTT
J: TRBJ1-1
size: .
V: TRBV6-5
D: TRBD1

CDR3: CASSEGGRPEAFF
DNA: TGTGCCAGCAGTGAAGGGGGAAGACCGGAAGCTTTCTTT
J: TRBJ1-1
size: .
V: TRBV6-1
D: .

CDR3: CSVVDRFGQPQHF
DNA: TGCAGCGTGGTGGACAGATTCGGGCAGCCCCAGCATTTT
J: TRBJ1-5
size: .
V: TRBV29-1
D: .

CDR3: CASSPLRGGYNEQFF
DNA: TGTGCCAGCAGCCCCCTCCGCGGGGGCTACAATGAGCAGTTCTTC
J: TRBJ2-1
size: .
V: TRBV7-2
D: TRBD2

CDR3: CASSLRGKDEQFF
DNA: TGTGCCAGCAGTTTGAGGGGAAAGGATGAGCAGTTCTTC
J: TRBJ2-1
size: .
V: TRBV27
D: .

CDR3: CASSVERGPQHF
DNA: TGTGCCAGCAGCGTAGAACGAGGGCCCCAGCATTTT
J: TRBJ1-5
size: .
V: TRBV9
D: .

CDR3: CASSTRQGANYGYTF
DNA: TGTGCCAGCAGCACCCGACAGGGGGCCAACTATGGCTACACCTTC
J: TRBJ1-2
size: .
V: TRBV21-1
D: .

CDR3: CAYWGRDQLEAFF
DNA: TGTGCCTACTGGGGGCGGGACCAACTAGAAGCTTTCTTT
J: TRBJ1-1
size: few
V: TRBV30
D: .

CDR3: CASSPWVRAGGQETQYF
DNA: TGTGCCAGCAGCCCTTGGGTACGGGCCGGTGGACAAGAGACCCAGTACTTC
J: TRBJ2-5
size: .
V: TRBV7-9
D: .

CDR3: CATSRDPGFAGNTIYF
DNA: TGTGCCACCAGCAGAGATCCTGGGTTCGCTGGAAACACCATATATTTT
J: TRBJ1-3
size: .
V: TRBV15
D: .

CDR3: CASSLWGSSGTTNEKLFF
DNA: TGTGCCAGCAGTTTATGGGGGTCATCTGGGACAACTAATGAAAAACTGTTTTTT
J: TRBJ1-4
size: .
V: TRBV28
D: .

CDR3: CASSLITPSEKLFF
DNA: TGTGCCAGCAGTCTAATAACCCCCTCGGAAAAACTGTTTTTT
J: TRBJ1-4
size: .
V: TRBV28
D: .

CDR3: CAWKDKNTYGAFF
DNA: TGTGCCTGGAAGGACAAGAACACCTACGGAGCTTTCTTT
J: TRBJ1-1
size: few
V: TRBV30
D: .